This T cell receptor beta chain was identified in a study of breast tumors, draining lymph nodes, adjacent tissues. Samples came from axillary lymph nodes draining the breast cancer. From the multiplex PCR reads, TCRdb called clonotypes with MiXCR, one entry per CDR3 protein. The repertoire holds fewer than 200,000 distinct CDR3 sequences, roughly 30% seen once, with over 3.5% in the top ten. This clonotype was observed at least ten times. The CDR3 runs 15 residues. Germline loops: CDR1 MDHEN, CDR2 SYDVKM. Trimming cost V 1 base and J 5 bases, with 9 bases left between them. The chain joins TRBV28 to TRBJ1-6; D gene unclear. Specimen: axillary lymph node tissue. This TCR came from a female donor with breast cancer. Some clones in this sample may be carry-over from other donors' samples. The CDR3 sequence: CASSLSTPHNSPLHF. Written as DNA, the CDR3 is TGTGCCAGCAGTTTATCGACACCCCATAATTCACCCCTCCACTTT.